This T cell receptor beta chain was sequenced in a study of T-cell memory formation after mild COVID-19. 5'RACE with constant-segment primers yielded barcoded, UMI-tagged TCR alpha and TCR beta cDNA libraries. TCRdb reprocessed the 5' RACE reads via MiXCR and lists one record per CDR3 protein. The top ten clones hold approximately 8.1% of a sample with about 440,000 distinct CDR3 sequences, about 20% of them seen once. V was clipped by 5 bases and J by 7 bases; unmatched bases: 10. Germline lookup yields CDR1 SGHVS and CDR2 FNYEAQ. There are 16 residues in the CDR3. This sequence was found in an adult woman who had mild COVID-19 (a few samples of this study predate the infection). Cell type and time point are not known. Sequencing was done on a sample of PBMCs or a T cell subset sorted from them (not recorded which). The chain links TRBV7-6 to TRBJ1-6; 8 bases agree with TRBD1. The CDR3 DNA is TGTGCCAGCAGCCGCGGACAGGGAGGTTTAAATTCACCCCTCCACTTT. It is translated as CASSRGQGGLNSPLHF.